The clone carrying this T cell receptor (beta chain) has only one observation. The germline gene is not matched at one end of the junction; a read error may be the cause. Localized lung adenocarcinoma, a non-small cell lung cancer, affected the donors. Germline V CDR1 and CDR2: ENHRY, SYGVKD. The length of the CDR3 is 11 residues. Each CDR3 protein is one row after TCRdb ran MiXCR on the PCR reads. The repertoire includes 25,000 to 30,000 distinct CDR3 sequences, 53% of them detected once, and approximately 46% sits in the top ten. The sample comes from a study of CD4 and CD8 cells across lung adenocarcinoma regions.

This chain links TRBV10-3 with TRBJ2-3; no reliable D call. The closer fit of TRBJ2-7 to the DNA end suggests the J call may be wrong. The receptor was derived from a male donor with lung adenocarcinoma. The CD4 and CD8 labels of this study may be unreliable. The sample was CD8+ T cells from the center of a lung tumor. The CDR3: CGIGSPDTQYF. As DNA, the CDR3 is TGTGGCATCGGTAGCCCAGATACGCAGTACTTC.